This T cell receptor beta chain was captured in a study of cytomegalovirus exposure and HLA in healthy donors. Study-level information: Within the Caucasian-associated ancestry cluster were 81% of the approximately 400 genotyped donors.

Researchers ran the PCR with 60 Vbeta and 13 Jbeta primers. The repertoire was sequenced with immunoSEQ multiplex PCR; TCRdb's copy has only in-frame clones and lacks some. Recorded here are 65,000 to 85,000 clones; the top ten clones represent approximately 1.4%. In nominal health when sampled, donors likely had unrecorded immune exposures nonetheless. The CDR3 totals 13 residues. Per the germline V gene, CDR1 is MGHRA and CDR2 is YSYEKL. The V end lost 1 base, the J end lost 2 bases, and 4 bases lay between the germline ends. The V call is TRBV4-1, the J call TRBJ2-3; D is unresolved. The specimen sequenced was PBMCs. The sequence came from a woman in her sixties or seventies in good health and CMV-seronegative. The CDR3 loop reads CASSQGDTDTQYF. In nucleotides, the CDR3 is TGCGCCAGCAGCCAAGGAGACACAGATACGCAGTATTTT.